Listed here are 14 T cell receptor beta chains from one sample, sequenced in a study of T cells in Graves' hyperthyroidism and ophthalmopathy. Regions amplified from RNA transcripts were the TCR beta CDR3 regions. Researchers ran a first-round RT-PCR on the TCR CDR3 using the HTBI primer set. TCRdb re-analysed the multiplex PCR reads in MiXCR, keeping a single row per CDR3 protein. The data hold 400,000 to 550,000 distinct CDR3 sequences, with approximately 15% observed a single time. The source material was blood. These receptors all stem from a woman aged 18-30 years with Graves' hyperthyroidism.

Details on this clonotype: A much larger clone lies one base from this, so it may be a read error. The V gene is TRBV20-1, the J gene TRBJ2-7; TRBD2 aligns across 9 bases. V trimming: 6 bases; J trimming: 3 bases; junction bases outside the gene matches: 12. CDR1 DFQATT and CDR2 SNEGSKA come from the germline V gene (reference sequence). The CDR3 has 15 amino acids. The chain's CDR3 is CSAETSGCGFYEQYF. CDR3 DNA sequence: TGCAGTGCGGAAACTAGCGGGTGTGGTTTCTACGAGCAGTACTTC.

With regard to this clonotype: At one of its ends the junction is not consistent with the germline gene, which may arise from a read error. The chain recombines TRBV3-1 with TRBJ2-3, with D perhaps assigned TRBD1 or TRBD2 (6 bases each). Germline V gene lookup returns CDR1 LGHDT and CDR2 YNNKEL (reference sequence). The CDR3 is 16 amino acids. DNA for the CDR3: TGTGCCAGCGGCCAAGAAGGGGGGATGACCACAGATACGCAGTATTTC. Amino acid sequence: CASGQEGGMTTDTQYF.

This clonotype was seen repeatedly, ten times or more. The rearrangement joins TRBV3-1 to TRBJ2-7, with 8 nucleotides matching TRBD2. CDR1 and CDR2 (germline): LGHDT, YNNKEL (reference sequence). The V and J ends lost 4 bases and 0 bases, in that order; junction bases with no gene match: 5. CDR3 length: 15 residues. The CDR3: CASSRRGLVSYEQYF. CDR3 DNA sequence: TGTGCCAGCAGCCGCCGGGGACTAGTCTCCTACGAGCAGTACTTC.

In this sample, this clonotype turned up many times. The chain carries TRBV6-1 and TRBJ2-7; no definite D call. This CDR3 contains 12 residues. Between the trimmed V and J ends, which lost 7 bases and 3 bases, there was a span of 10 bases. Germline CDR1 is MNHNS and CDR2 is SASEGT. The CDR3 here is CASTETYYEQYV. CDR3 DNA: TGTGCCAGCACCGAAACTTACTACGAGCAGTACGTC.

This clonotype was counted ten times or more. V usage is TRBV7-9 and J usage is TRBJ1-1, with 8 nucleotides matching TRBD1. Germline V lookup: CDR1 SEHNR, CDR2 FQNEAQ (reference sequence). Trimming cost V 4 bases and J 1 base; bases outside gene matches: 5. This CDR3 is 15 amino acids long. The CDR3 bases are TGTGCCAGCAGCTCCAGGGGGCTCGGGAACACTGAAGCTTTCTTT. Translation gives CASSSRGLGNTEAFF.

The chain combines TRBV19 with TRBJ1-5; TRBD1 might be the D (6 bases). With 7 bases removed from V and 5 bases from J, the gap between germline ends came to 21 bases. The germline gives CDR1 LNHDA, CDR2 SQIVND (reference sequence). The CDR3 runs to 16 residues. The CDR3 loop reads CASTYQQARGYQPQHF. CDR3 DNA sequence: TGTGCCAGTACGTATCAACAGGCGAGGGGGTATCAGCCCCAGCATTTT.

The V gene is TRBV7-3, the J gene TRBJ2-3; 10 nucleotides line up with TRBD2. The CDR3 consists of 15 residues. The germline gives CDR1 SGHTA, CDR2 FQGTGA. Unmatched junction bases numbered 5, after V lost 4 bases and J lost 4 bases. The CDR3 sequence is CASSSSGTSADTQYF. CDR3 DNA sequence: TGTGCCAGCAGCTCGTCCGGGACTAGCGCAGATACGCAGTATTTT.

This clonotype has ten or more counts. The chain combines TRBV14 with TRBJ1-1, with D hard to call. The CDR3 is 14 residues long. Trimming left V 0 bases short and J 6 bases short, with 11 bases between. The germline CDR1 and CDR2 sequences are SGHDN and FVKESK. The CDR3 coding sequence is TGTGCCAGCAGCCAAGATCCAGGCCGGTCTGAAGCTTTCTTT. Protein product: CASSQDPGRSEAFF. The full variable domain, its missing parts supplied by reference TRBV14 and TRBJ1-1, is EAGVTQFPSHSVIEKGQTVTLRCDPISGHDNLYWYRRVMGKEIKFLLHFVKESKQDESGMPNNRFLAERTGGTYSTLKVQPAELEDSGVYFCASSQDPGRSEAFFGQGTRLTVV.

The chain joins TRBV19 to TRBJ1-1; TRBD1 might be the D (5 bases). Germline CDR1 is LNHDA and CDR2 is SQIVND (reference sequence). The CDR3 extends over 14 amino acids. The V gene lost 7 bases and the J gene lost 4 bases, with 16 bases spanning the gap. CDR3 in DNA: TGTGCCAGTACCGCTGGGGGATCGGGCACTGAAGCTTTCTTT. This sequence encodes CASTAGGSGTEAFF.

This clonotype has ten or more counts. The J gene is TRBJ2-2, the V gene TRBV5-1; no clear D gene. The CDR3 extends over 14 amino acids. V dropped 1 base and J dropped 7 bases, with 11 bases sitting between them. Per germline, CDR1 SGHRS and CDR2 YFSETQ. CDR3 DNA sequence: TGCGCCAGCAGCTTGAATGGGGTTGGCGGGGAGCTGTTTTTT. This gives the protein CASSLNGVGGELFF.

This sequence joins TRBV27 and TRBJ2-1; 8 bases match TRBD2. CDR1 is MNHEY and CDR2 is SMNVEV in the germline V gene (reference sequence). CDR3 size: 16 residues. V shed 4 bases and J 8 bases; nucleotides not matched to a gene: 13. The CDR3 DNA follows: TGTGCCAGCAGTTCGTCATTAGCGGGACAATCGGATGAGCAGTTCTTC. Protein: CASSSSLAGQSDEQFF.

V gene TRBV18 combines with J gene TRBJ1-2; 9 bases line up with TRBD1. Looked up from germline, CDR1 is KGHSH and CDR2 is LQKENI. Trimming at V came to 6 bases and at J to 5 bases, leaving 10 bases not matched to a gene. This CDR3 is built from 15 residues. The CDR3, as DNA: TGTGCCAGCTCGCGGACAGGGGCGCAGGGATATGGCTACACCTTC. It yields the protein CASSRTGAQGYGYTF.

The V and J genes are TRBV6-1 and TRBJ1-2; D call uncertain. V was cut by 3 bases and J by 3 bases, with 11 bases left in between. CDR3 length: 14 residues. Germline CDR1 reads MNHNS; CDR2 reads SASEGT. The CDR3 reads CASSDLGRYYGYTF. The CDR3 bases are TGTGCCAGCAGTGACCTAGGCAGATACTATGGCTACACCTTC.

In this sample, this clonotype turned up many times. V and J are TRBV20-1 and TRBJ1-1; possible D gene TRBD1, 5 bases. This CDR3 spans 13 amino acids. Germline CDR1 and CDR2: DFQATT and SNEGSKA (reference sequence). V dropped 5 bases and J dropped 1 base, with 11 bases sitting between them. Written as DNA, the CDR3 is TGCAGTGCTCCGGGACGGACGAACACTGAAGCTTTCTTT. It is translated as CSAPGRTNTEAFF.